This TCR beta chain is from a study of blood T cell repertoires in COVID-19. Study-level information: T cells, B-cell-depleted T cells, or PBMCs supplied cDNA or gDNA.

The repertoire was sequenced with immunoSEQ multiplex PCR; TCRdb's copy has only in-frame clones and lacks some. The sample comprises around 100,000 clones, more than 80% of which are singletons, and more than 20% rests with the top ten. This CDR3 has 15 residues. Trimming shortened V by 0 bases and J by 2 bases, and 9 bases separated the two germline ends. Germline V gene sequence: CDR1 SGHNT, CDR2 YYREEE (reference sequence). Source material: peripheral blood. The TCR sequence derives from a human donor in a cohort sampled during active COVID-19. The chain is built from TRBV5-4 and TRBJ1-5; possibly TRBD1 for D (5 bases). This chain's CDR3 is CASSLGGVGNQPQHF. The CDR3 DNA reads TGTGCCAGCAGCTTGGGGGGGGTGGGCAATCAGCCCCAGCATTTT.